This record covers a single TCR beta chain. The antigen remains undetermined. This CDR3 has 12 residues. Germline CDR1 is SGHRS and CDR2 is YFSETQ. Trimming shortened V by 5 bases and J by 7 bases, and 10 bases separated the two germline ends. This sample was included in a study of vaccination and CD4 T cells after COVID-19. Study details: Post-COVID specimens were obtained a median about 100 days after diagnosis (range 35 to 161). Samples were taken after vaccination, a median of around 78 days after dose two, with a range of 14 to 241.

Cultured CD4+ T cells had their DNA profiled by the Oncomine TCR Beta short-read assay. TCRdb called the PCR reads again in MiXCR, with one record for every CDR3 protein. In the table there are 15,000 to 20,000 distinct CDR3 sequences, around 40% of which are singletons. Noted treatment: roughly ten-day PBMC culture with coronavirus spike peptide pools or control peptides (ViraFEST assay). Before TCRs were sequenced, ViraFEST expanded antigen-specific T cells with peptide pools. Days 3 and 7 saw half the medium replaced with fresh IL-2 medium. This clonotype originated in a human donor who received a COVID-19 vaccine. The sample was CD4+ T cells from blood, cultured in vitro, taken before SARS-CoV-2 vaccination. The chain couples TRBV5-1 to TRBJ1-5; the D gene is possibly TRBD1 (5 bases). The CDR3 nucleotides are TGCGCCAGCAGAAAGGGGAGCCAGCCCCAGCATTTT. Translation: CASRKGSQPQHF. Supplemented by reference TRBV5-1 and TRBJ1-5, the full variable domain reads KAGVTQTPRYLIKTRGQQVTLSCSPISGHRSVSWYQQTPGQGLQFLFEYFSETQRNKGNFPGRFSGRQFSNSRSEMNVSTLELGDSALYLCASRKGSQPQHFGDGTRLSIL.